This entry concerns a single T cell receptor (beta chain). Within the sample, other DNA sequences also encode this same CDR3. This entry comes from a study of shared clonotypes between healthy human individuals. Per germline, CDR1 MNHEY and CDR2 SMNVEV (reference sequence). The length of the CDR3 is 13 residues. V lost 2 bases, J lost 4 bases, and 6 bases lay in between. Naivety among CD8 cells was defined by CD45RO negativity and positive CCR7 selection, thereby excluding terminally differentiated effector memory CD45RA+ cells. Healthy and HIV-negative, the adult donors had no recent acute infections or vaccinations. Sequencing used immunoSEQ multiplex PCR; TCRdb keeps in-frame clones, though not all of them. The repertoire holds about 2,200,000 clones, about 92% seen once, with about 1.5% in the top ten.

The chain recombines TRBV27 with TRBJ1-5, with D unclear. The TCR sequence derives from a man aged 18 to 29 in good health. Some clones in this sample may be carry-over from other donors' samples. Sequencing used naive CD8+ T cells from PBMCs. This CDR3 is CASSLGINQPQHF. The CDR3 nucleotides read TGTGCCAGCAGTTTAGGGATTAATCAGCCCCAGCATTTT.